A selection of T cell receptor beta chains follows, all from one sample in a study of regulatory T cells in long-lasting Graves disease. TCRdb re-analysed the multiplex PCR reads in MiXCR, keeping a single row per CDR3 protein. This sample yields a few hundred thousand distinct CDR3 sequences, of which approximately 20% are seen a single time; 12% to 15% belongs to the top ten. The same specimen was also included in a second study, on T cells in Graves' hyperthyroidism and ophthalmopathy.

Material: peripheral blood mononuclear cells (PBMCs), obtained at new diagnosis, from a patient treated with antithyroid drugs. These receptor sequences come from a woman under 40 with Graves disease. Both conserved end residues are part of each CDR3. The D gene is left open where the match is weak. Size is stated for part of the rows, as once, few or many counts, or as a class when the clone is expanded.

TRBV20-1,many,TRBJ1-2,TRBD1,CSASEGGATYGYTF,TGCAGTGCTAGTGAAGGGGGCGCGACGTATGGCTACACCTTC
TRBV24-1,few,TRBJ1-6,TRBD1,CATSDSTLDREGYSPLHF,TGTGCCACCAGTGATTCGACTCTCGACAGGGAGGGGTATTCACCCCTCCACTTT
TRBV5-5,many,TRBJ1-5,.,CASRVGLDSNQPQHF,TGTGCCAGCAGGGTAGGCCTGGATAGCAATCAGCCCCAGCATTTT
TRBV5-6,.,TRBJ2-1,.,CASSLVAKYNEQFF,TGTGCCAGCAGCTTGGTGGCCAAATACAATGAGCAGTTCTTC
TRBV20-1,many,TRBJ2-7,TRBD1,CSAIGQGASEQYF,TGCAGTGCGATTGGACAGGGGGCCTCCGAGCAGTACTTC
TRBV6-1,few,TRBJ1-4,TRBD1,CASRDRGQNEKLFF,TGTGCCAGCAGAGACAGGGGGCAGAATGAAAAACTGTTTTTT
TRBV2,many,TRBJ1-4,.,CASSESGQGYEKLFF,TGTGCCAGCAGTGAATCGGGCCAGGGGTATGAAAAACTGTTTTTT
TRBV5-1,many,TRBJ1-1,TRBD1,CASSPRGAGNTEAFF,TGTGCCAGCAGCCCCAGGGGGGCAGGGAACACTGAAGCTTTCTTT
TRBV9,many,TRBJ1-1,TRBD1,CASSTRPGTGLNTEAFF,TGTGCCAGCAGCACCCGTCCCGGGACAGGGTTGAACACTGAAGCTTTCTTT
TRBV10-3,many,TRBJ1-6,.,CAISESRASSYNSPLHF,TGTGCCATCAGTGAGTCCAGGGCGAGCTCCTATAATTCACCCCTCCACTTT
TRBV27,.,TRBJ2-7,TRBD2,CASSFRGGGSYEQYF,TGTGCCAGCAGTTTTCGCGGGGGGGGGTCATACGAGCAGTACTTC
TRBV28,many,TRBJ2-1,.,CASTAWTGNEQFF,TGTGCCAGCACAGCCTGGACGGGCAACGAGCAGTTCTTC
TRBV6-1,many,TRBJ1-1,.,CASGTYNLNTEAFF,TGTGCCAGCGGGACCTATAATCTGAACACTGAAGCTTTCTTT
TRBV7-6,few,TRBJ2-1,.,CASSQGNTLVNEQFF,TGTGCCTCGTCGCAGGGTAATACTCTGGTCAATGAGCAGTTCTTC
TRBV13,many,TRBJ2-3,.,CASSLGQASTDTQYF,TGTGCCAGCAGCTTAGGGCAGGCCAGCACAGATACGCAGTATTTT
TRBV7-6,many,TRBJ2-7,.,CASSLGRISSYEQYF,TGTGCCAGCAGCTTAGGCCGGATTAGCTCCTACGAGCAGTACTTC
TRBV20-1,many,TRBJ1-5,.,CSATRTGASNQPQHF,TGCAGTGCTACCCGGACGGGGGCCAGCAATCAGCCCCAGCATTTT
TRBV9,many,TRBJ2-5,.,CASSAHEAEQETQYF,TGTGCCAGCAGCGCCCACGAGGCGGAACAAGAGACCCAGTACTTC
TRBV7-2,many,TRBJ2-1,.,CASSPPGGRVQFF,TGTGCCAGCAGCCCCCCCGGTGGGCGGGTGCAGTTCTTC
TRBV6-1,many,TRBJ1-5,.,CASSDYFNQPQHF,TGTGCCAGCAGTGATTATTTCAATCAGCCCCAGCATTTT
TRBV4-1,many,TRBJ1-5,TRBD1,CASRGTGRNQPQHF,TGCGCCAGCAGAGGGACAGGTCGCAATCAGCCCCAGCATTTT
TRBV29-1,.,TRBJ2-1,TRBD2,CSVPDGRGEQFF,TGCAGCGTCCCGGACGGGAGGGGTGAGCAGTTCTTC
TRBV12-3/TRBV12-4,.,TRBJ1-5,TRBD1,CASSFGTGGGNQPQHF,TGTGCCAGCAGTTTTGGGACAGGGGGCGGCAATCAGCCCCAGCATTTT
TRBV27,many,TRBJ1-2,TRBD1,CASSSGQASTNYGYTF,TGTGCCAGCAGCTCGGGACAGGCCTCCACTAACTATGGCTACACCTTC
TRBV18,many,TRBJ1-2,TRBD1,CASSRPGQGVHYGYTF,TGTGCCAGCTCGCGACCGGGACAGGGGGTCCACTATGGCTACACCTTC
TRBV10-3,.,TRBJ1-2,.,CAISESGLGADGYTF,TGTGCCATCAGTGAGTCGGGGCTCGGGGCGGATGGCTACACCTTC
TRBV10-3,.,TRBJ2-1,.,CAISEPGRTDNEQFF,TGTGCCATCAGTGAGCCGGGACGGACGGACAATGAGCAGTTCTTC
TRBV27,many,TRBJ2-7,.,CASSLRGRRDEQYF,TGTGCCAGCAGTCTCCGGGGCCGACGGGACGAGCAGTACTTC
TRBV3-1,many,TRBJ2-1,.,CASSQGWRGGGHNEQFF,TGTGCCAGCAGCCAAGGCTGGCGGGGAGGCGGTCACAATGAGCAGTTCTTC
TRBV2,many,TRBJ2-7,TRBD2,CASNLADSYEQYF,TGTGCCAGCAACCTAGCGGACTCCTACGAGCAGTACTTC
TRBV27,many,TRBJ1-5,TRBD1,CASSSSGTGGYQPQHF,TGTGCCAGCAGTTCCTCCGGGACAGGGGGCTATCAGCCCCAGCATTTT
TRBV5-6,many,TRBJ1-2,.,CASSLVAGADANYGYTF,TGTGCCAGCAGCTTGGTTGCTGGGGCCGATGCTAACTATGGCTACACCTTC
TRBV6-2/TRBV6-3,many,TRBJ2-1,.,CASSYGQPTRNNEQFF,TGTGCCAGCAGTTACGGGCAACCGACTAGGAACAATGAGCAGTTCTTC
TRBV11-3,many,TRBJ2-7,.,CASSSLSSYEQYF,TGTGCCAGCAGCTCATTGAGCTCCTACGAGCAGTACTTC
TRBV13,many,TRBJ1-2,.,CASSLAGQSPGYTF,TGTGCCAGCAGCTTAGCCGGACAGTCTCCCGGCTACACCTTC
TRBV7-2,once,TRBJ2-5,TRBD2,CASILSVTSGGARETQYF,TGTGCCAGCATCCTAAGCGTGACTAGCGGGGGGGCCAGGGAGACCCAGTACTTC
TRBV4-1,few,TRBJ2-7,.,CASSHGDTRSYEQYF,TGCGCCAGCAGCCATGGGGACACCCGCTCCTACGAGCAGTACTTC
TRBV5-6,once,TRBJ1-2,.,CASSLVSRSNYGYTF,TGTGCCAGCAGCTTAGTCTCCCGATCTAACTATGGCTACACCTTC
TRBV14,many,TRBJ2-7,.,CASSQEGAGVYEQYF,TGTGCCAGCAGCCAAGAAGGGGCAGGGGTGTACGAGCAGTACTTC
TRBV6-5,many,TRBJ1-1,.,CASSYRAGRGTEAFF,TGTGCCAGCAGTTACAGGGCGGGGAGGGGCACTGAAGCTTTCTTT
TRBV13,.,TRBJ2-7,.,CATKSGGPYEQYF,TGTGCCACCAAATCGGGGGGCCCCTACGAGCAGTACTTC
TRBV6-2/TRBV6-3,many,TRBJ2-5,.,CASIPRPQETQYF,TGTGCCAGCATCCCGAGACCCCAAGAGACCCAGTACTTC
TRBV6-2/TRBV6-3,many,TRBJ1-1,TRBD1,CASSFQGARTEAFF,TGTGCCAGCAGTTTTCAGGGGGCGAGGACTGAAGCTTTCTTT
TRBV28,many,TRBJ2-5,.,CASGGPQETQYF,TGTGCCAGCGGTGGGCCTCAAGAGACCCAGTACTTC
TRBV19,few,TRBJ2-6,TRBD2,CASSHGLAGGWSSGANVLTF,TGTGCCAGTAGTCATGGGCTAGCGGGGGGTTGGAGCTCTGGGGCCAACGTCCTGACTTTC
TRBV12-3/TRBV12-4,few,TRBJ2-7,.,CASSLGAGPYEQYF,TGTGCCAGCAGTTTAGGGGCAGGGCCCTACGAGCAGTACTTC
TRBV20-1,.,TRBJ2-3,TRBD2,CSAPQRGPADTQYF,TGCAGTGCTCCTCAGCGGGGGCCCGCAGATACGCAGTATTTT
TRBV29-1,many,TRBJ2-7,TRBD2,CSVEDGGSEQYF,TGCAGCGTTGAAGATGGCGGGAGCGAGCAGTACTTC
TRBV7-2,few,TRBJ1-2,.,CASSLAVADVYGYTF,TGTGCCAGCAGCTTAGCAGTAGCGGATGTCTATGGCTACACCTTC
TRBV2,many,TRBJ1-5,.,CASSAPRDPSNQPQHF,TGTGCCAGCAGTGCTCCCAGGGATCCTAGCAATCAGCCCCAGCATTTT
TRBV7-2,many,TRBJ1-5,.,CASSQTGTSQPQHF,TGTGCCAGCAGCCAAACCGGGACCAGCCAGCCCCAGCATTTT
TRBV14,.,TRBJ2-3,TRBD2,CASSLLSGGASTDTQYF,TGTGCCAGCAGCCTTCTTAGCGGGGGAGCTAGCACAGATACGCAGTATTTT
TRBV20-1,few,TRBJ1-6,.,CSARVPDPGSPLHF,TGCAGTGCTAGAGTTCCAGACCCCGGTTCACCCCTCCACTTT
TRBV18,many,TRBJ1-2,TRBD1,CASSPSDRDGYTF,TGTGCCAGCTCACCGTCGGACAGGGATGGCTACACCTTC